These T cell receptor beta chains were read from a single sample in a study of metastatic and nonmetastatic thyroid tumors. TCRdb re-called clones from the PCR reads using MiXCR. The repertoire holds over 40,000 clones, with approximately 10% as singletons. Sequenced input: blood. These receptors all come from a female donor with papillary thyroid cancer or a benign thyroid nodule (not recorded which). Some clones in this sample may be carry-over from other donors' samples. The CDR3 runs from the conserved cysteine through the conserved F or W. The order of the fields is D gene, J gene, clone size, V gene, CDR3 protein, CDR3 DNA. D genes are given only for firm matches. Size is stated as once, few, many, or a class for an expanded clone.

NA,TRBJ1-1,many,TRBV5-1,CASSLPAGLTNTEAFF,TGCGCCAGCAGCCTACCGGCGGGACTAACGAACACTGAAGCTTTCTTT
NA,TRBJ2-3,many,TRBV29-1,CSVEEASSDTQYF,TGCAGCGTTGAAGAGGCTAGTTCAGATACGCAGTATTTT
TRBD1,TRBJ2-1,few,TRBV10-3,CAIRATTRGSGEQFF,TGTGCCATCAGAGCAACTACCAGGGGGAGTGGTGAGCAGTTCTTC
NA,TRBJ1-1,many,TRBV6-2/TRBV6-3,CASSYSFGQDQAFF,TGTGCCAGCAGTTACTCGTTCGGGCAGGACCAAGCTTTCTTT
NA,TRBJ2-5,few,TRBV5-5,CASSLRWVVGRETQYF,TGTGCCAGCAGCTTGCGATGGGTAGTGGGACGAGAGACCCAGTACTTC
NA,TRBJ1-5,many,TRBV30,CAWSVSLSNQPQHF,TGTGCCTGGAGTGTATCCCTTAGCAATCAGCCCCAGCATTTT
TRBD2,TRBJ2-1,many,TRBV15,CATSRGGRGNEQFF,TGTGCCACCAGCAGGGGCGGGAGGGGGAATGAGCAGTTCTTC
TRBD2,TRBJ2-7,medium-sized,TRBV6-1,CASRDLAGGWEQYF,TGTGCCAGCAGAGACCTAGCGGGAGGTTGGGAGCAGTACTTC
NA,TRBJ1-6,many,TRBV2,CASNGLGNSPLHF,TGTGCCAGCAACGGACTCGGTAATTCACCCCTCCACTTT
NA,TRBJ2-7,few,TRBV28,CASSIDRRRYF,TGTGCCAGCAGTATCGACAGGCGGCGGTACTTC
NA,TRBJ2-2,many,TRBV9,CASSDGARVYAGELFF,TGTGCCAGCAGCGACGGGGCCAGAGTATATGCCGGGGAGCTGTTTTTT
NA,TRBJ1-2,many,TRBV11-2,CASSPSGGGNYGYTF,TGTGCCAGCAGCCCTTCGGGGGGAGGTAACTATGGCTACACCTTC
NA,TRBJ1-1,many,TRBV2,CASKFPGFKNTEAFF,TGTGCCAGCAAGTTTCCCGGATTTAAGAACACTGAAGCTTTCTTT
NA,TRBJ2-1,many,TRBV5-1,CASSLHLRNEQFF,TGCGCCAGCAGCTTGCATTTGCGGAATGAGCAGTTCTTC